The 2 T cell receptor beta chains presented below share a single source sample, sequenced in a study of PD-L1 blockade in urothelial cancer. TCRdb keeps only in-frame clones here, not all; method: immunoSEQ multiplex PCR. Here the sample spans under 40,000 clones, over 70% being singletons. The specimen was PBMCs, collected around atezolizumab (anti-PD-L1) treatment. Receptors were obtained from a man aged 70-80 years with urothelial cancer.

J is TRBJ2-7 and V is TRBV4-1; D is possibly TRBD1 (5 bases). The CDR3 length is 17 residues. CDR1 and CDR2 (germline): MGHRA, YSYEKL. Trimming removed 3 bases from V and 3 bases from J, with 21 bases in between. CDR3 residues: CASSHQISWGLSYEQYF. CDR3 nucleotides: TGCGCCAGCAGCCACCAAATCTCTTGGGGCTTAAGCTACGAGCAGTACTTC.

V usage is TRBV10-3 and J usage is TRBJ2-7, with TRBD1 matching over 8 bases. V gave up 6 bases and J gave up 6 bases; unmatched junction bases: 4. This CDR3 comprises 12 residues. Germline V CDR1 and CDR2: ENHRY, SYGVKD. The CDR3, as DNA: TGTGCCATCAGCCGCGACAGGGGCGAGCAGTACTTC. Translating it yields CAISRDRGEQYF.